This T cell receptor beta chain was sequenced for a study of OX40 agonist ivuxolimab in advanced cancers. This CDR3 is 15 amino acids long. Per germline, CDR1 SNHLY and CDR2 FYNNEI. Germline trimming cut 8 bases from V and 2 bases from J; bases unmatched to any gene: 10. Note on this clone: The antigen remains unidentified.

Notes on the study in general: Undetermined was the antigen specificity of the expanded peripheral T cells.

Samples of blood were obtained at baseline, on cycle 4 day 1, and on cycle 7 day 1. TCRdb's copy holds only in-frame clones and misses some; the assay was immunoSEQ multiplex PCR. Of 57,000 or so clones in the sample, around 84% are singletons; the top ten hold about 4.5%. The chain couples TRBV2 to TRBJ1-2; 8 bases are shared with TRBD1. Material: CD4+ or CD8+ T cells sorted from blood, obtained in a trial of the OX40 agonist ivuxolimab. This receptor was identified in an adult with an advanced solid tumor such as melanoma, head and neck, liver or kidney cancer. CDR3 amino acids: CASLIQGDSNYGYTF. The CDR3 DNA reads TGTGCCAGCCTTATACAGGGGGACTCCAACTATGGCTACACCTTC.